This TCR beta chain was profiled in a study of shared clonotypes between healthy human individuals (dated by TCRdb to 2020 to 2022). About the full investigation: The cohort comprised a couple of women and a few men aged 18 to 49 years. Per donor, three plates each were used for CD4 naive and CD4 memory, two for CD8 naive, and one for CD8 memory. Leukapheresis yielded between about 0.85 and 9.5 billion PBMCs per donor. Libraries were prepared and TCR repertoires were sequenced by different laboratories using diverse techniques, in order to increase sequencing depth and limit assay-specific biases. The study deeply sequenced blood TCR repertoires of about 5 healthy adults to estimate repertoire size and the extent of clonotype sharing between individuals.

TCR CDR3 regions were amplified from genomic DNA by multiplex PCR using the deep immunoSEQ assay. Extracted genomic DNA from each cell subset was distributed evenly across all wells of several immunoSEQ 96-well plates, and each plate was treated as a replicate. For sorted subsets, roughly 200 ng of genomic DNA, equivalent to around 31,000 T cell genomes, went into each replicate PCR. Purified libraries were measured with a Qubit 3.0 fluorometer, size-checked on a Bioanalyzer 2100, and measured again with the KAPA Library Quantification kit. Every immunoSEQ 96-well plate was sequenced on a dedicated single-read 150-cycle Illumina NextSeq 550 flow cell. Per the source publication's procedure: Because the immunoSEQ output included only junctional sequences and no quality scores, the filtering could not be the same as the filtering used for full-length reads. To assign V/J genes and CDR3, sequences were annotated against IMGT germline references using PyIR, a Python wrapper for IgBLAST v1.9. Reads were filtered out if the reads had weak V/J assignments (E-value above 1e-6), no CDR3, stop codons, out-of-frame junctions, or ambiguous translated residues. V3J clonotypes were defined as sequences sharing an identical inferred V gene, J gene, and CDR3 amino acid sequence. Percentage overlap between repertoires was computed as shared unique clonotypes divided by the size of the smaller repertoire. RTK rarefaction, the Chao1 estimator, and Recon v2.1 estimates of unobserved clonotypes were used to assess repertoire richness. Generation probabilities were computed with OLGA for all TCRbeta clonotypes obtained by the gDNA method from four donors. Here the immuneACCESS table is served through TCRdb, limited to in-frame sequences with V and J called. Missing clones are a known gap in these copies; in checked studies unresolved V genes cover under half, and the rest lacks a known reason. V and J calls plus clone size are reproduced from that table; the DNA served to infer D and trimming. This sample lists roughly 1,500,000 clones; approximately 98% were detected once. The ten most abundant clones make up around 0.45% of the sample.

Concerning this clone: Its binding antigen is unknown. The sample holds no much larger clone one base away, and base qualities are not on file.

Summary of the overall study and its limitations: Sampling was restricted to blood, and TCR repertoires in tissue are likely to differ from TCR repertoires in blood. Across a handful of donors, around 5% of naive CD4, 3% to 3.5% of naive CD8, about 2.3% of memory CD4, and 0.4% of memory CD8 clonotypes were shared. The genetic and exposure-history diversity represented was limited by the small number of donors. Clonotypes shared by all four sorted-subset donors showed higher generation probabilities than non-shared clonotypes. Pairwise subsampling led to the expectation that sequencing depth would affect the degree of clonotype sharing among donors. Larger estimated clonotype richness was generally found for naive subsets than for memory subsets. Incomplete sequencing was indicated by rarefaction of sorted-subset datasets, despite the large sequencing depth.

Unmatched junction bases come to 8, with V trimmed by 4 bases and J by 4 bases. From the germline V gene, CDR1 is SGDLS and CDR2 is YYNGEE. Reading from cysteine to phenylalanine, the CDR3 counts 17 amino acids. CDR3 DNA is the only sequence kept; it has 51 bases, read in frame from the first base. The donors were healthy, HIV-negative adults who had no recently reported acute infections or vaccinations. Every donor was a Caucasian adult living in Nashville, Tennessee, USA. CD4+ T cells were enriched by magnetic negative selection; naive cells were then positively selected on CD45RA, and the negative fraction formed the memory subset. Blood was obtained by leukapheresis, after which PBMCs were separated by Ficoll-Histopaque density gradient centrifugation and cryopreserved in liquid nitrogen vapor phase. Purity and quantity of every magnetically sorted T cell population were checked by analytical flow cytometry. From each sorted fraction, genomic DNA was isolated and quantified by UV absorbance on a Nanodrop 2000c.

The sequence is built from TRBV9 and TRBJ2-2; the junction holds 12 bases that match TRBD2. Sequenced input: naive CD4+ T cells sorted from blood. Taken with the paper, the label for cell subset or site translates to: CD45RA+ positively selected. The source is a man aged 30-40 years in good health. The DNA reads TGTGCCAGCAGCCCCTTGGGACTAGCGGGCTTCACCGGGGAGCTGTTTTTT. This gives the protein CASSPLGLAGFTGELFF. This CDR3, with the reference TRBV9 and TRBJ2-2 proteins standing in past its ends, gives the full variable domain DSGVTQTPKHLITATGQRVTLRCSPRSGDLSVYWYQQSLDQGLQFLIQYYNGEERAKGNILERFSAQQFPDLHSELNLSSLELGDSALYFCASSPLGLAGFTGELFFGEGSRLTVL.